This T cell receptor (beta chain) was profiled in a study of blood T cells in healthy people across ages. Study as a whole: Through template switching, about one barcoded beta molecule was captured per two T cells, as measured in model experiments. Study outcomes and limitations: Researchers judged that diversity estimates from one million T cells fell short of true values. Reliance upon unsorted PBMCs precluded definitive naive versus antigen-experienced comparison.

Comments on this clonotype: Antigen unknown.

Every participating donor contributed 7.5 to 10 milliliters of peripheral blood through a draw. V lost 4 bases, J lost 3 bases, and 11 bases stayed unmatched. Germline CDR1 is LGHDT and CDR2 is YNNKEL (reference sequence). CDR3 length: 18 residues. Combining a sample-barcoded 5' primer with a J-beta primer mix, a second PCR ran for roughly 7 to 12 cycles. TCRdb reanalysed the 5' RACE reads using MiXCR and keeps one entry per CDR3 protein. The sample has around 1.5 million distinct CDR3 sequences, around 55% seen once; the top ten hold 6.7%. The genes are TRBV3-1 and TRBJ2-7, with 14 bases fitting TRBD2. The source of this sequence is a man aged 18 to 29 in good health. What was sequenced was blood. CDR3 coding DNA: TGTGCCAGCAGCCCTAGGGGACTAGCGGGAGCGACGCTCTACGAGCAGTACTTC. This sequence encodes CASSPRGLAGATLYEQYF.